The next 19 T cell receptor beta chains were all read from a single sample in a study of blood T cell repertoires in COVID-19. Here immunoSEQ multiplex PCR was the method, and the copy in TCRdb shows in-frame clones only, minus some. The table records roughly 270,000 clones, roughly 88% of them present only once. Sample: peripheral blood. The receptor source for this set is a man between 18 and 29 years old with active or convalescent COVID-19.

The chain has TRBV7-2 and TRBJ2-3; 7 positions agree with TRBD1. After removal of 5 bases from V and 1 base from J, the junction contained 6 bases not matched to a gene. This CDR3 region has 15 residues. Germline V gives CDR1 SGHTA, CDR2 FQGNSA. As DNA, the CDR3 is TGTGCCAGCAGCCCACAGGGGTCCCGCACAGATACGCAGTATTTT. Its translation is CASSPQGSRTDTQYF.

The rearrangement joins TRBV12-3 or TRBV12-4 to TRBJ1-2; no reliable D call. V gave up 9 bases and J gave up 7 bases, with 15 bases separating them. The CDR3 covers 12 residues. The CDR3 sequence: CASQAGLGGYTF. Written as DNA, the CDR3 is TGTGCCAGTCAGGCTGGGTTGGGTGGCTACACCTTC.

V usage is TRBV5-6 and J usage is TRBJ1-2, with 8 bases matching TRBD1. CDR1 is SGHDT, CDR2 YYEEEE, per germline. V shed 4 bases, J shed 8 bases, and the junction held 10 bases outside the gene matches. This CDR3 contains 14 residues. The CDR3 DNA sequence: TGTGCCAGCAGCGACGGGACAGGTCTAGGGGGCTACACCTTC. It specifies CASSDGTGLGGYTF.

The chain employs TRBV18 and TRBJ1-5, with 10 bases that match TRBD1. Looked up from germline, CDR1 is KGHSH and CDR2 is LQKENI. V lost 2 bases to trimming and J lost 6 bases; unmatched junction nucleotides: 1. The length of the CDR3 is 14 residues. In DNA form, the CDR3 reads TGTGCCAGCTCACCAAGGACAGGGGGTCAGCCCCAGCATTTT. It is translated as CASSPRTGGQPQHF.

This chain joins TRBV27 and TRBJ2-1; D gene uncertain. This CDR3 spans 13 amino acids. Per germline, CDR1 MNHEY and CDR2 SMNVEV (reference sequence). V was cut by 0 bases and J by 9 bases, with 9 bases left in between. CDR3 amino acids: CASSLSLVSEQFF. Written as DNA, the CDR3 is TGTGCCAGCAGTTTATCGCTAGTGTCTGAGCAGTTCTTC.

The genes are TRBV3-1 (or the pseudogene TRBV3-2) and TRBJ2-2, with D unresolved. Germline-derived CDR1 and CDR2 are LGHDT and YNNKEL (reference sequence). The CDR3 has 15 amino acids. The V and J ends lost 0 bases and 1 base respectively, with 6 bases between them. The CDR3 DNA follows: TGTGCCAGCAGCCAAGATCACATGAACACCGGGGAGCTGTTTTTT. This codes for CASSQDHMNTGELFF.

The J gene is TRBJ1-4, the V gene TRBV20-1; D is uncertain. Per the germline V gene, CDR1 is DFQATT and CDR2 is SNEGSKA (reference sequence). V was cut by 3 bases and J by 13 bases, with 12 bases left in between. The CDR3 has 11 residues. CDR3 loop: CSASTAEGLFF. The CDR3 bases are TGCAGTGCTAGCACCGCAGAGGGACTGTTTTTT.

The rearrangement links TRBV10-3 to TRBJ1-1; maybe TRBD1 (5 bases). Germline V gene sequence: CDR1 ENHRY, CDR2 SYGVKD. CDR3 length equals 15 residues. The V gene lost 6 bases and the J gene lost 0 bases, with 14 bases spanning the gap. The CDR3: CAIRETELLNTEAFF. The CDR3 coding sequence is TGTGCCATCAGGGAGACAGAGCTGTTGAACACTGAAGCTTTCTTT.

This sequence joins TRBV15 and TRBJ1-5, with D maybe TRBD1 (6 bases). The CDR3 runs 18 residues. V shed 4 bases and J shed 4 bases, with 23 bases lying between them. Germline CDR1 is LNHNV and CDR2 is YYDKDF (reference sequence). CDR3 in DNA: TGTGCCACCAGCACACAACCAAAGTTTACAGGGTGGAATCAGCCCCAGCATTTT. As protein: CATSTQPKFTGWNQPQHF.

This chain links TRBV24-1 with TRBJ1-5, with unresolved D. Germline V gives CDR1 KGHDR, CDR2 SFDVKD. V was pared by 9 bases and J by 3 bases, with 11 bases between. The CDR3 sequence is 13 residues long. In DNA form, the CDR3 reads TGTGCCACCCTCCCCCAGGCCAATCAGCCCCAGCATTTT. Translated, it gives CATLPQANQPQHF.

The CDR3 nucleotides read TGTGCCATCAGTGGAGGTAGGGGACAGGGTTCGTACGAGCAGTACTTC. Translation gives CAISGGRGQGSYEQYF. The V call is TRBV10-3, the J call TRBJ2-7; 9 bases fit TRBD1. Germline CDR1 reads ENHRY; CDR2 reads SYGVKD. After removal of 4 bases from V and 4 bases from J, the junction contained 11 bases not matched to a gene. The CDR3 runs to 16 residues.

This clone was recorded once. The V and J genes are TRBV4-1 and TRBJ1-6; D not resolved. Germline assignment: CDR1 MGHRA and CDR2 YSYEKL. The CDR3 consists of 15 residues. V shed 3 bases and J shed 4 bases, with 10 bases lying between them. The CDR3: CASSQLLSYNSPLHF. The CDR3 nucleotides are TGCGCCAGCAGCCAGCTTCTATCTTATAATTCACCCCTCCACTTT.

The rearrangement joins TRBV27 to TRBJ2-3; D gene uncertain. The germline CDR1 and CDR2 sequences are MNHEY and SMNVEV (reference sequence). With 5 bases removed from V and 1 base from J, the gap between germline ends came to 13 bases. The CDR3 length is 15 residues. The CDR3 DNA reads TGTGCCAGCAGTCCCTCGACTTTCGGCACAGATACGCAGTATTTT. Translation: CASSPSTFGTDTQYF.

This clone occurred once. This sequence joins TRBV9 and TRBJ2-1; 9 nucleotides agree with TRBD2. Germline V gene sequence: CDR1 SGDLS, CDR2 YYNGEE. The CDR3 runs 16 residues. The V and J ends lost 3 bases and 10 bases, in that order; junction bases with no gene match: 14. In DNA, the CDR3 is TGTGCCAGCAGCGCCGGAGAGGTAGCGGGGGAAATCGAGCAGTTCTTC. It codes for CASSAGEVAGEIEQFF.

The chain couples TRBV13 to TRBJ2-3, with TRBD2 matching over 7 bases. V was clipped by 0 bases and J by 8 bases; unmatched bases: 11. This CDR3 comprises 16 residues. The V gene's germline CDR1 is PRHDT and CDR2 FYEKMQ (reference sequence). Here the CDR3 DNA reads TGTGCCAGCAGCTTAGGGGGACTATCCGGCCGAGGTACGCAGTATTTT. Amino acid sequence: CASSLGGLSGRGTQYF.

The V gene is TRBV6-2 or TRBV6-3, the J gene TRBJ1-5, with D unresolved. The CDR3 consists of 13 residues. Germline CDR1 MNHEY, CDR2 SVGEGT. Trimming shortened V by 5 bases and J by 9 bases, and 14 bases separated the two germline ends. CDR3 sequence reads: CASSPYSSRPQHF. CDR3 DNA sequence: TGTGCCAGCAGTCCCTATAGTTCGAGGCCCCAGCATTTT.

The V and J genes are TRBV29-1 and TRBJ2-1; D is unclear. CDR1 and CDR2 from the germline V gene are SQVTM and ANQGSEA. V shed 3 bases and J shed 7 bases, with 7 bases lying between them. The CDR3 totals 11 residues. The CDR3 DNA follows: TGCAGCGTTGACCACATTAATGAGCAGTTCTTC. Protein product: CSVDHINEQFF.

The chain recombines TRBV4-1 with TRBJ2-5, with TRBD2 matching 7 bases. Germline V gene data show CDR1 as MGHRA and CDR2 as YSYEKL. The length of the CDR3 is 17 residues. With 2 bases clipped from V and 5 bases from J, the junction kept 14 bases outside the gene matches. As DNA, the CDR3 is TGCGCCAGCAGCCAACAAGGACTAGTTCTTAGCTCGGAGACCCAGTACTTC. This encodes CASSQQGLVLSSETQYF.

CDR3 bases: TGTGCCAGCAGCTTTAGCGTGGATACGCAGTATTTT. It codes for CASSFSVDTQYF. The rearrangement uses TRBV5-5 and TRBJ2-3, with D possibly TRBD2 on 5 matching bases. The CDR3 loop spans 12 amino acids. The ends were cut back, 2 bases at V and 6 bases at J, with 7 bases in the middle. CDR1 is SGHKS and CDR2 is YYEKEE in the germline V gene (reference sequence).